The rows below give T cell receptor beta chains drawn from one sample of a study of blood T cell repertoires in COVID-19. Profiled with immunoSEQ multiplex PCR; TCRdb holds only in-frame clones, not every one. The sample contains hundreds of thousands of clones, 70% to 90% of which appear only once. The sequenced sample consisted of PBMCs or T cells enriched from blood (not recorded which). These receptors were obtained from a woman aged 35 to 49 who had recovered from COVID-19. The CDR3 runs from the conserved cysteine through the conserved F or W. D genes are given only for firm matches. Expanded clones get a size class; other rows say once, few or many, or leave the size out.

>TRBJ1-4|NA|TRBD1|TRBV7-9
CASSSRDRGEKLFF
TGTGCCAGCAGCTCCCGGGACAGGGGAGAAAAACTGTTTTTT
>TRBJ2-7|NA|TRBD2|TRBV7-2
CASSLALASLGEQYF
TGTGCCAGCAGCTTAGCACTAGCGTCGCTGGGGGAGCAGTACTTC
>TRBJ2-5|once|TRBD2|TRBV7-9
CASSPWTSGDQETQYF
TGTGCCAGCAGCCCGTGGACTAGCGGGGATCAAGAGACCCAGTACTTC
>TRBJ1-2|NA|TRBD1|TRBV28
CATDREGSGYTF
TGTGCCACGGACAGGGAGGGATCTGGCTACACCTTC
>TRBJ2-2|NA|NA|TRBV28
CASSLPRANTGELFF
TGTGCCAGCAGCCTCCCCAGGGCGAACACCGGGGAGCTGTTTTTT
>TRBJ2-5|NA|TRBD2|TRBV6-9
CASSYSRPSGNQETQYF
TGTGCCAGCAGTTATTCCCGGCCTAGCGGGAACCAAGAGACCCAGTACTTC
>TRBJ2-7|once|NA|TRBV28
CASNPPRRRGTLDYEQYF
TGTGCCAGCAACCCACCCAGGAGGAGAGGGACTTTGGATTACGAGCAGTACTTC
>TRBJ2-1|once|TRBD2|TRBV7-2
CASSSKAGSGRYNEQFF
TGTGCCAGCAGCTCCAAAGCAGGGAGCGGGAGATACAATGAGCAGTTCTTC
>TRBJ2-2|NA|NA|TRBV27
CASSLPGGPTGELFF
TGTGCCAGCAGTTTGCCGGGGGGCCCTACCGGGGAGCTGTTTTTT
>TRBJ1-6|NA|NA|TRBV11-3
CASRAWGENSPLHF
TGTGCCAGCAGGGCCTGGGGGGAGAATTCACCCCTCCACTTT
>TRBJ1-1|NA|NA|TRBV11-3
CASSLTGSNTEAFF
TGTGCCAGCAGCTTAACAGGGTCGAACACTGAAGCTTTCTTT